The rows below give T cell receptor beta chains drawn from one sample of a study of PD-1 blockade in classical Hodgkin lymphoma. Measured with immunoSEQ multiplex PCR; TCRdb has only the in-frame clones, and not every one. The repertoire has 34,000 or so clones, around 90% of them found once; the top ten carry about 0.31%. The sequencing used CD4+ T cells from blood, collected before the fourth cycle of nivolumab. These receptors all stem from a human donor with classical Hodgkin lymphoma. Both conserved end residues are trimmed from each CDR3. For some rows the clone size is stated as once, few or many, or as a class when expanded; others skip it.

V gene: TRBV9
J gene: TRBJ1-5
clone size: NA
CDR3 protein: ASSVAGHNQPQH

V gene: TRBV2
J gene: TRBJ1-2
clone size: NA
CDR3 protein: ASSGTGIYGYT

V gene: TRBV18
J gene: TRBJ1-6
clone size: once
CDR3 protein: ASSAQDNNSPLH

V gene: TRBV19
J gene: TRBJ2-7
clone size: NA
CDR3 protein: ASSAGTGWAYEQY

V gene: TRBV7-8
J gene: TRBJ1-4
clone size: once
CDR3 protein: ASSGSSARDNEKLF

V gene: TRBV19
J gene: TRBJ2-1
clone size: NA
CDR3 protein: ASSTTSGTYNEQF

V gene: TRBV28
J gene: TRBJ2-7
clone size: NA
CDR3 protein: ASSGPASSYEQY

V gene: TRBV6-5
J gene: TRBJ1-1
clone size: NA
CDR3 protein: ASSSLNEVGTEAF

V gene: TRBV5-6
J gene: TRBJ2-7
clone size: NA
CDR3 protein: ASSLGTGTSGFGEY

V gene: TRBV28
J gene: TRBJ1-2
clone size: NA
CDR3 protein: ASSLSGGNYGYT

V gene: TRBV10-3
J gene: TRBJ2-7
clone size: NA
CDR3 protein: AISDPGTGVYEQY

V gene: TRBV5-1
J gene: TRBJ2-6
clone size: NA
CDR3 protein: ASSLGVSGANVLT

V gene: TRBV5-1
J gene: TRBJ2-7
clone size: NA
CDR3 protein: ASSLGQAEY

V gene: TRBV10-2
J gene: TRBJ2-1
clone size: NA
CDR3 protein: ASRTSGFYNEQF

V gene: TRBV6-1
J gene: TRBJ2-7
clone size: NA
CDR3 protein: ASSEPSGLSYEQY

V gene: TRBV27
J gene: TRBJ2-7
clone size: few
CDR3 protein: ASSVAGGGQY

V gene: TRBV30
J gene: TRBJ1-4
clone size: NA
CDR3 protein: AWSPMVANEKLF

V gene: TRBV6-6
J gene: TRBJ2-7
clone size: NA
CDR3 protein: ASSPSGRSYEQY

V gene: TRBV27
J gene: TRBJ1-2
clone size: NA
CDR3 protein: ASSPLINRGHYGYT

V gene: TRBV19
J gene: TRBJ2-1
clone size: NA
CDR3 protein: ASSRGLAAFGEQF

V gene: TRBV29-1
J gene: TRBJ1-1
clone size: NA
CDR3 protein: SVAGGQTNTEAF

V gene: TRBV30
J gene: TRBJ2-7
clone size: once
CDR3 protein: AWSQGSYEQY

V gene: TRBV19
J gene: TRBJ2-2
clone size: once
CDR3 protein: ASSIGGRQGAVGELF

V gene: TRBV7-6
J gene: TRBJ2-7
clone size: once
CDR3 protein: ASSFGPGTGAYEQY

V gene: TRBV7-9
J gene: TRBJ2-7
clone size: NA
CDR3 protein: ASSLRSADYEQY

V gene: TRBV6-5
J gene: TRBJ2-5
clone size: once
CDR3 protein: ASSPPGLVKETQY

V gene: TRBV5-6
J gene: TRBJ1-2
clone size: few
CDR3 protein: ASSSTEYGYT

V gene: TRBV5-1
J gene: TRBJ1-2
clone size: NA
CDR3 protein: ASSSGQGDYGYT

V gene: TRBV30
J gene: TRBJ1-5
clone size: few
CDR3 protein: AWSGEAGSNQPQH

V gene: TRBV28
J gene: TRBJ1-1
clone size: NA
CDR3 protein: ASSPPRGGVSAEAF

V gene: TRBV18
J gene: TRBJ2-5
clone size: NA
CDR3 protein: ASSPGRQETQY

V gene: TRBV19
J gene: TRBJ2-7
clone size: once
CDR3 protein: ASSTSTGFQIAWEQY

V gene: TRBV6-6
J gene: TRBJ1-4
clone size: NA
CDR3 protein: ASTLGGVSEKLF

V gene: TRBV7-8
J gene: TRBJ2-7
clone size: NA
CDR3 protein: ASTGQYKPYEQY

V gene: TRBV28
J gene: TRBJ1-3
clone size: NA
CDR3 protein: ASRGDRGLGNTIY

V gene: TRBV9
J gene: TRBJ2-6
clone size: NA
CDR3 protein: ASSVFPGHGIGANVLT

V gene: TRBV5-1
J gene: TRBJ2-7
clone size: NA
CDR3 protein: ASSRDCGY

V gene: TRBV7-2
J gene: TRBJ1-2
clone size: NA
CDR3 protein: ASSLDMGAYDGYT

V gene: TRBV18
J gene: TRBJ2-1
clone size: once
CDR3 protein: ASSPGREAPAPSYNEQF

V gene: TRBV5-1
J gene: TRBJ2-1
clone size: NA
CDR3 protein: ASSYGLAGRYNEQF

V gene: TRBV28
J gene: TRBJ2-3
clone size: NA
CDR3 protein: ASSSPGQGTDTQY

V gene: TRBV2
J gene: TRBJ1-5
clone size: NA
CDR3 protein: ASRLASRQGDNQPQH

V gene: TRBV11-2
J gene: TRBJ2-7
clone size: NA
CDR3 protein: ASSLEPFPASGTLIYEQY

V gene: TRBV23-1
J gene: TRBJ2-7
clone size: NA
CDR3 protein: ASSPTSEQY

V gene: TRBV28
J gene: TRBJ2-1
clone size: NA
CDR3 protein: ASSLRVPPIQF

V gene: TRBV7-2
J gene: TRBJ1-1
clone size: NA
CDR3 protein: ASSFLGAGTRGAF

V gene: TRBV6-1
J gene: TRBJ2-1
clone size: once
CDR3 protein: ASSDTGTGGYNEQF

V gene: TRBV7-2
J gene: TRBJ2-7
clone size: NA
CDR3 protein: ASSLEDPSYEQY

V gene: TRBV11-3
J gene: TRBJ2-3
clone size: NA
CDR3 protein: ASGRSGTDTQY

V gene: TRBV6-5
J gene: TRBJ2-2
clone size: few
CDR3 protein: ASSYTGGSTGELF

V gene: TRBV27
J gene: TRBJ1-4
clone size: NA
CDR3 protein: ASSYDRANEKLF

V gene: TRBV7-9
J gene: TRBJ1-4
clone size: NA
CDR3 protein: ASSFSGTGIVGKLF

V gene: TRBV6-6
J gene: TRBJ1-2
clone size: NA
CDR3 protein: ASSPFVAGYGYT